These 7 T cell receptor beta chains came from one sample sequenced in a study of blood T cell repertoires in COVID-19. TCRdb keeps only in-frame clones here, not all; method: immunoSEQ multiplex PCR. The sample holds around 200,000 clones, roughly nine tenths seen once. Sequenced input: peripheral blood. The receptor source for this set is a man aged 25-45 years with acute or convalescent COVID-19.

The chain uses TRBV30 and TRBJ1-5, with 7 bases aligning to TRBD1. The junction had 7 bases not matched to a gene; V was cut back by 1 base and J by 4 bases. The CDR3 runs 15 residues. Germline V lookup: CDR1 GTSNPN, CDR2 SVGIG (reference sequence). The CDR3 is CAWSAGQLGNQPQHF. The DNA of the CDR3 is TGTGCCTGGAGTGCGGGACAGCTTGGGAATCAGCCCCAGCATTTT.

J is TRBJ1-2 and V is TRBV5-6; D ambiguous. CDR3 length: 13 residues. The germline V gene encodes CDR1 SGHDT and CDR2 YYEEEE. The V end was cut by 5 bases, the J end by 7 bases, with 15 bases between. The CDR3 region is CASRPRRSLGYTF. CDR3 DNA sequence: TGTGCCAGCAGGCCTCGTCGGTCGCTTGGCTACACCTTC.

This clone is a singleton in its sample. V is TRBV18 and J is TRBJ1-5; 7 bases line up with TRBD1. Germline assignment: CDR1 KGHSH and CDR2 LQKENI. The CDR3 totals 17 residues. The V and J ends lost 4 bases and 2 bases, in that order; junction bases with no gene match: 11. The DNA of the CDR3 is TGTGCCAGCTCACTAACAGGGGCCGCCCAGGGCAATCAGCCCCAGCATTTT. It encodes CASSLTGAAQGNQPQHF.

The chain links TRBV19 to TRBJ2-3; D may be TRBD1 (5 bases). Germline CDR1 is LNHDA and CDR2 is SQIVND (reference sequence). The CDR3 is made up of 13 amino acids. Trimming removed 8 bases from V and 2 bases from J, with 11 bases in between. The CDR3 reads CASHQDNTDTQYF. CDR3 DNA: TGTGCCAGTCACCAGGACAACACAGATACGCAGTATTTT. The variable domain in full, completed from reference TRBV19 and TRBJ2-3, reads DGGITQSPKYLFRKEGQNVTLSCEQNLNHDAMYWYRQDPGQGLRLIYYSQIVNDFQKGDIAEGYSVSREKKESFPLTVTSAQKNPTAFYLCASHQDNTDTQYFGPGTRLTVL.

The V and J genes are TRBV4-1 and TRBJ1-2; 7 positions agree with TRBD1. Trimming at V came to 1 base and at J to 5 bases, leaving 10 bases not matched to a gene. The CDR3 loop spans 16 amino acids. CDR1 and CDR2 from the germline V gene are MGHRA and YSYEKL. Here the CDR3 DNA reads TGCGCCAGCAGCCAAGTGAGGGGTCCAGGGGGTTATGGCTACACCTTC. Translated: CASSQVRGPGGYGYTF.

Turning to this clone: Other DNA sequences in this sample translate to the same CDR3. The chain links TRBV12-3 or TRBV12-4 to TRBJ1-2; TRBD1 is a possible D gene (5 bases). V lost 5 bases and J 5 bases, leaving 12 bases between the germline ends. The CDR3 has 13 residues. The CDR3 protein is CASSPTGGYGYTF. The CDR3, as DNA: TGTGCCAGCAGTCCTACTGGGGGGTATGGCTACACCTTC.

The genes are TRBV7-2 and TRBJ2-1; 11 nucleotides align to TRBD2. Germline CDR1 SGHTA, CDR2 FQGNSA. V lost 4 bases, J lost 4 bases, and 3 bases stayed unmatched. The CDR3 is 15 residues long. The CDR3 nucleotides are TGTGCCAGCAGCTATAGCGGGGGGGAGTACAATGAGCAGTTCTTC. Its protein product is CASSYSGGEYNEQFF.